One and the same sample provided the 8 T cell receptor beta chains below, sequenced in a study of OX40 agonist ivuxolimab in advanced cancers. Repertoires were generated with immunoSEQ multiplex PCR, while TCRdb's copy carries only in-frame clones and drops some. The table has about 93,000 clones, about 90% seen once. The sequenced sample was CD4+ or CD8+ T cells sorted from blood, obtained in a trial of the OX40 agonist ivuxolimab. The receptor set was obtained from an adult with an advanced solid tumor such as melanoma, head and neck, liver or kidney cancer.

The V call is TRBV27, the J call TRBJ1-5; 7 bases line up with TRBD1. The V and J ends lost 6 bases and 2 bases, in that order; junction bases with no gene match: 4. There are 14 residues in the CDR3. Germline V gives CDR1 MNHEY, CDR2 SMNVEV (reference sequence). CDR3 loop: CASRGTARNQPQHF. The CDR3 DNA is TGTGCCAGCAGGGGGACAGCCCGCAATCAGCCCCAGCATTTT.

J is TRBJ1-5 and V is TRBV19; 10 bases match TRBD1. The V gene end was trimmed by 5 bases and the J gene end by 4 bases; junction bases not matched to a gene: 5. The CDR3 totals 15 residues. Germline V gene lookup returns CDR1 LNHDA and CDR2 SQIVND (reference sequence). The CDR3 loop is CASSSLDRGNQPQHF. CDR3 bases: TGTGCCAGTAGTTCACTGGACAGGGGGAATCAGCCCCAGCATTTT.

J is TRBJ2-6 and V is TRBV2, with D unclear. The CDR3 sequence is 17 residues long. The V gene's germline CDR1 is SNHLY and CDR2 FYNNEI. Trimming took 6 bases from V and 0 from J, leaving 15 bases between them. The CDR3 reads CASSLVAVLSGANVLTF. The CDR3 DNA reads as TGTGCCAGCAGCCTCGTCGCGGTACTCTCTGGGGCCAACGTCCTGACTTTC.

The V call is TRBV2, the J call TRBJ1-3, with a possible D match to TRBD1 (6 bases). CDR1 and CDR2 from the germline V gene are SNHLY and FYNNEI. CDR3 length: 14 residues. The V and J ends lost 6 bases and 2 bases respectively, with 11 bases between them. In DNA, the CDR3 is TGTGCCAGCAGCGGAGGGGGGGCTGGAAACACCATATATTTT. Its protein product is CASSGGGAGNTIYF.

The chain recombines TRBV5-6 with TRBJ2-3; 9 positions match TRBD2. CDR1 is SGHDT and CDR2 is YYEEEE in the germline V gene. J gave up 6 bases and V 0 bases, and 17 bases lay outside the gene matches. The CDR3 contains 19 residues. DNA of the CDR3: TGTGCCAGCAGCTTGGGATTCGGGATAGCGGGAGTCGCCGGGGATACGCAGTATTTT. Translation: CASSLGFGIAGVAGDTQYF.

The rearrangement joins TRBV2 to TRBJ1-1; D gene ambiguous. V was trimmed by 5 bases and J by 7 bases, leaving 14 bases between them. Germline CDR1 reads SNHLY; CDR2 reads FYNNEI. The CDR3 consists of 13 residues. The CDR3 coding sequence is TGTGCCAGCAGTCCTCAGACTGGAGGTGAAGCTTTCTTT. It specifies CASSPQTGGEAFF.

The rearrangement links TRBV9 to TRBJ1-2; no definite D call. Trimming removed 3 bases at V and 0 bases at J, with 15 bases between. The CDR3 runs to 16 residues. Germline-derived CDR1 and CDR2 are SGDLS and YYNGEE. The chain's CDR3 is CASSAWSGRSNYGYTF. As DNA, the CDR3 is TGTGCCAGCAGCGCGTGGTCTGGACGTTCTAACTATGGCTACACCTTC.

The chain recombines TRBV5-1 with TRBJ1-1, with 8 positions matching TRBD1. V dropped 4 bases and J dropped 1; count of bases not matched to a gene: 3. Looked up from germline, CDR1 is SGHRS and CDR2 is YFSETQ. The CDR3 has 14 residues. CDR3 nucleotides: TGCGCCAGCAGCGTGACAGGGGCGAACACTGAAGCTTTCTTT. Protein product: CASSVTGANTEAFF.